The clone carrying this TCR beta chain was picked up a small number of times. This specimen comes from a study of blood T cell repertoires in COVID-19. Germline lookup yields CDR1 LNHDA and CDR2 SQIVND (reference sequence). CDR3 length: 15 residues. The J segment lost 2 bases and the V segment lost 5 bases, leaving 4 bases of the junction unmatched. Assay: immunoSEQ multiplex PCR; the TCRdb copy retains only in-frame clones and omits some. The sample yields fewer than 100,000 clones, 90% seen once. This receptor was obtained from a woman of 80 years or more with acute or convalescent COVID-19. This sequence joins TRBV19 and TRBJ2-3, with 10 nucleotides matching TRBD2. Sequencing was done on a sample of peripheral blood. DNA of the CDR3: TGTGCCAGTAGTCCTCTAGCGGGAGTCACAGATACGCAGTATTTT. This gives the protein CASSPLAGVTDTQYF.